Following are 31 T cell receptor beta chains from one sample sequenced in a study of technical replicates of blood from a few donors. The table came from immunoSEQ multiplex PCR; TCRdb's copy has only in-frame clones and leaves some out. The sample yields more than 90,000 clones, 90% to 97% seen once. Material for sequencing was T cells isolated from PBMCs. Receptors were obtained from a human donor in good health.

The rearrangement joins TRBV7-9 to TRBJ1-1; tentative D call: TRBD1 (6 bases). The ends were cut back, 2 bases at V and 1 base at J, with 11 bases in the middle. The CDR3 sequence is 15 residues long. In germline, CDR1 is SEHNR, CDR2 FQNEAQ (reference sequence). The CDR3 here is CASSLKGQENTEAFF. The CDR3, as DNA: TGTGCCAGCAGCTTAAAGGGACAAGAGAACACTGAAGCTTTCTTT.

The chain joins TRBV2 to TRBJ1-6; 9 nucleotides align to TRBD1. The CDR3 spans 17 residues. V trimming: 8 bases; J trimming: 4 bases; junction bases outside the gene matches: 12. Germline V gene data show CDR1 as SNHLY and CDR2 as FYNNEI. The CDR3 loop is CASVRDRASLYNSPLHF. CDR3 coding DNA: TGTGCCAGCGTACGGGACAGGGCCTCTCTATATAATTCACCCCTCCACTTT.

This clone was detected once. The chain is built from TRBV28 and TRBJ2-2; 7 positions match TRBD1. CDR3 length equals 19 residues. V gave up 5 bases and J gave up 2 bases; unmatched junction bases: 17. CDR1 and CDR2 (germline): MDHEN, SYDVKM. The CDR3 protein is CASSLSWPKGQINTGELFF. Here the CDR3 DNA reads TGTGCCAGCAGTCTTTCTTGGCCCAAGGGACAGATAAACACCGGGGAGCTGTTTTTT. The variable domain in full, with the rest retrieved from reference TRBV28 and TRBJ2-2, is DVKVTQSSRYLVKRTGEKVFLECVQDMDHENMFWYRQDPGLGLRLIYFSYDVKMKEKGDIPEGYSVSREKKERFSLILESASTNQTSMYLCASSLSWPKGQINTGELFFGEGSRLTVL.

DNA for the CDR3: TGCGCCAGCAGCTTGGGCAGGGGAGCCACAGATACGCAGTATTTT. It encodes CASSLGRGATDTQYF. The genes are TRBV5-1 and TRBJ2-3, with D possibly TRBD1 on 6 matching bases. The germline gives CDR1 SGHRS, CDR2 YFSETQ. The CDR3 is made up of 15 amino acids. Trimming shortened V by 0 bases and J by 2 bases, and 10 bases separated the two germline ends.

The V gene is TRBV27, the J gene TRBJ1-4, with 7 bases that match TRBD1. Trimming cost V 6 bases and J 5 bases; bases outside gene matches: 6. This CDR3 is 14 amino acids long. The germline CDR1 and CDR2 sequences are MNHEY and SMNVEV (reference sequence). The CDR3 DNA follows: TGTGCCAGCAGGCTACAGGGGATGAATGAAAAACTGTTTTTT. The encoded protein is CASRLQGMNEKLFF.

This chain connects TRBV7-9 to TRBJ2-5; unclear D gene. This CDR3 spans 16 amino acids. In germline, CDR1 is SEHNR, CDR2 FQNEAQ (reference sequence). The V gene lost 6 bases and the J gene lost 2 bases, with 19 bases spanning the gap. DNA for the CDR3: TGTGCCAGCAGTGTTTTTCCGGGTCCACCACAAGAGACCCAGTACTTC. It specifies CASSVFPGPPQETQYF.

The CDR3, as DNA: TGTGCTAGTGGTTTGGCCCTCGGGATAGCCTACGAGCAGTACTTC. It yields the protein CASGLALGIAYEQYF. The chain links TRBV12-5 to TRBJ2-7, with D possibly being TRBD2 (5 bases). Germline loops: CDR1 LGHNT, CDR2 FRNRAP. The CDR3 is made up of 15 amino acids. V lost 1 base and J lost 2, with 12 bases in between.

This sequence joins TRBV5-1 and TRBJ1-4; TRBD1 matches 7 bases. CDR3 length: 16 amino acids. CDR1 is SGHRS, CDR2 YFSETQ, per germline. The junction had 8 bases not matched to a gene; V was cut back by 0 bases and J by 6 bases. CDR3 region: CASSLGPRGQDEKLFF. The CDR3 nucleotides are TGCGCCAGCAGCTTGGGCCCGAGGGGGCAGGATGAAAAACTGTTTTTT.

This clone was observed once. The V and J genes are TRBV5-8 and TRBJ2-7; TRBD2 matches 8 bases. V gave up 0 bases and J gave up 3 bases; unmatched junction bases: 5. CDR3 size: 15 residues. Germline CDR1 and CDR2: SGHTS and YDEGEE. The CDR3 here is CASSLVGTRVYEQYF. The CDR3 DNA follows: TGTGCCAGCAGCTTGGTAGGGACTAGAGTCTACGAGCAGTACTTC.

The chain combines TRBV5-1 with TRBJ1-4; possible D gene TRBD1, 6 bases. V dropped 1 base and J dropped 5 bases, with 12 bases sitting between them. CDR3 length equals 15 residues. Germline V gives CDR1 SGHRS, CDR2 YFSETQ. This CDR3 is CASSLLAGQNEKLFF. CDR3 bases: TGCGCCAGCAGCTTGTTGGCAGGACAGAATGAAAAACTGTTTTTT.

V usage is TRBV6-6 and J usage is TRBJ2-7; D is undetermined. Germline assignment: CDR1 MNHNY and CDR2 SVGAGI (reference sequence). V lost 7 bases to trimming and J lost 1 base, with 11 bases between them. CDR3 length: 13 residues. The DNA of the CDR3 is TGTGCCAGCACCCCGACACAGTCCTACGAGCAGTACTTC. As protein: CASTPTQSYEQYF.

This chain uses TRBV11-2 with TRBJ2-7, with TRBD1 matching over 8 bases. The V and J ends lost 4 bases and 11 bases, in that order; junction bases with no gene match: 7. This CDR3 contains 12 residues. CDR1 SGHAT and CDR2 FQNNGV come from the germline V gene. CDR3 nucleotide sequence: TGTGCCAGCAGCTCAAGGGACAGGTTGGAGTACTTC. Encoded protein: CASSSRDRLEYF.

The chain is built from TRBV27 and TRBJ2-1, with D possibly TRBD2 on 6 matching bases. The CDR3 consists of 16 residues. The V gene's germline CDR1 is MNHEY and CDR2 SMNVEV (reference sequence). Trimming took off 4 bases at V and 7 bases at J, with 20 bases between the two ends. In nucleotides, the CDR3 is TGTGCCAGCAGTTCTATAGGACTAAAGGGGTGGAATGAGCAGTTCTTC. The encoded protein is CASSSIGLKGWNEQFF.

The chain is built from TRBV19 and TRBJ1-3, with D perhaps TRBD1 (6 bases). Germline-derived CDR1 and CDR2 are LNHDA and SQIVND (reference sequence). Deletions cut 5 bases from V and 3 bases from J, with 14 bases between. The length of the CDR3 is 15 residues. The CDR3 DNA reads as TGTGCCAGTAGTCCTAGGACAGAGGGTGGAAACACCATATATTTT. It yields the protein CASSPRTEGGNTIYF.

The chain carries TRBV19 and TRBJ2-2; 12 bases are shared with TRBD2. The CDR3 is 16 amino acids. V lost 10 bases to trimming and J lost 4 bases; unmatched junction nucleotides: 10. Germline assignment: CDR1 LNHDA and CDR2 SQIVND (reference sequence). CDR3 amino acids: CATLGTSGRITGELFF. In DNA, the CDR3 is TGTGCCACCCTGGGAACTAGCGGGAGGATCACCGGGGAGCTGTTTTTT.

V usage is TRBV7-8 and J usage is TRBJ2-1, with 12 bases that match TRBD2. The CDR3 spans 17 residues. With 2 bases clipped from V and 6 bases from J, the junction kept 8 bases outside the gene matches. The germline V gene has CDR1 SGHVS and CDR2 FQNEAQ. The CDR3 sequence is CASSLIQLAGGPNEQFF. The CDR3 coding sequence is TGTGCCAGCAGCTTAATCCAACTAGCGGGGGGTCCCAATGAGCAGTTCTTC.

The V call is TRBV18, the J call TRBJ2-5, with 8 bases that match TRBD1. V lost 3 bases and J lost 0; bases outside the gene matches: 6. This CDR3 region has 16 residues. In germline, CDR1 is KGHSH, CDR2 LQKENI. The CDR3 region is CASSPTPGGHQETQYF. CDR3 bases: TGTGCCAGCTCACCGACCCCAGGGGGCCACCAAGAGACCCAGTACTTC.

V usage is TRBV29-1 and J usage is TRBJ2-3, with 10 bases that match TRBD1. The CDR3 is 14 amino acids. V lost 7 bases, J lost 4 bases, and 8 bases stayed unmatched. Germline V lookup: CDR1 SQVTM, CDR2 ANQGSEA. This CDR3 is CSATGGGWADTQYF. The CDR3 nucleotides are TGCAGCGCGACAGGGGGCGGTTGGGCAGATACGCAGTATTTT.

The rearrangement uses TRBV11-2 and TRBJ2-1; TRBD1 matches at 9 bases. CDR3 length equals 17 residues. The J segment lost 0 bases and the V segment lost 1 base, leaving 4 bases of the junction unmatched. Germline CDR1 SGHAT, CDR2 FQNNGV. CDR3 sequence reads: CASSLVGGQGSYNEQFF. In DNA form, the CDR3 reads TGTGCCAGCAGCTTAGTAGGGGGACAGGGCTCCTACAATGAGCAGTTCTTC.

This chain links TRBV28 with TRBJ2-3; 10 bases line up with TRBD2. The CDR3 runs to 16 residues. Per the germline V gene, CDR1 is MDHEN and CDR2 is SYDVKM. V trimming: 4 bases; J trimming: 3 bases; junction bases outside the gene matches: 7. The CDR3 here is CASSSSGRASTDTQYF. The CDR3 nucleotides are TGTGCCAGCAGTTCCAGCGGGAGGGCCAGTACAGATACGCAGTATTTT.

The CDR3 is CASASRDRGVNTEAFF. CDR3 sequence (DNA): TGTGCCAGCGCTTCCCGGGACAGGGGGGTGAACACTGAAGCTTTCTTT. V usage is TRBV5-8 and J usage is TRBJ1-1, with TRBD1 identical over 11 bases. This CDR3 region has 16 residues. V gave up 7 bases and J gave up 0 bases; unmatched junction bases: 8. Germline lookup yields CDR1 SGHTS and CDR2 YDEGEE.

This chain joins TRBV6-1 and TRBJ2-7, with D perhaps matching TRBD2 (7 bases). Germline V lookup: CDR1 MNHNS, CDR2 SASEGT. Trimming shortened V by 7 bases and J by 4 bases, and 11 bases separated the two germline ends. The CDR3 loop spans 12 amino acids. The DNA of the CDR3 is TGTGCCAGCACCGGGGGGCCTTACGAGCAGTACTTC. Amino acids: CASTGGPYEQYF.

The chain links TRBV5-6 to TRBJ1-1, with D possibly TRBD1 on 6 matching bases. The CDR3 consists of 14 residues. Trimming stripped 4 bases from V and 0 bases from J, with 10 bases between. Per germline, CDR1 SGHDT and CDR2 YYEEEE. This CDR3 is CASSEGGVNTEAFF. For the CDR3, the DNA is TGTGCCAGCAGCGAAGGGGGGGTGAACACTGAAGCTTTCTTT.

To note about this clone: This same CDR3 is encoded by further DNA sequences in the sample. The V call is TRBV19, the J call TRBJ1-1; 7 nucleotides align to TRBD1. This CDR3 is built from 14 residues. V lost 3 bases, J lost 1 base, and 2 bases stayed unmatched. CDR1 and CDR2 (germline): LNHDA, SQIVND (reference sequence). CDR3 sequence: CASSIGTANTEAFF. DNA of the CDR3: TGTGCCAGTAGTATTGGGACAGCGAACACTGAAGCTTTCTTT.

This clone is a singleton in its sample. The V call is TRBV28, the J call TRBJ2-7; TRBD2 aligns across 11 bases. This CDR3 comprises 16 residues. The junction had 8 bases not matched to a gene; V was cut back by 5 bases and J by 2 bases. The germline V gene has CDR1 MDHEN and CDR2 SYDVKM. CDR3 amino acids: CASSLIAGGTPYEQYF. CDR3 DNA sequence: TGTGCCAGCAGTCTGATAGCGGGAGGGACACCCTACGAGCAGTACTTC.

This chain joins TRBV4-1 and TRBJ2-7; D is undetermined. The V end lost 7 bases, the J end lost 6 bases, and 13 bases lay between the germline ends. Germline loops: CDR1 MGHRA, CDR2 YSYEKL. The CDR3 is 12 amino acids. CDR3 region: CASKGDASEQYF. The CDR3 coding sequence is TGCGCCAGCAAAGGAGACGCTTCCGAGCAGTACTTC.

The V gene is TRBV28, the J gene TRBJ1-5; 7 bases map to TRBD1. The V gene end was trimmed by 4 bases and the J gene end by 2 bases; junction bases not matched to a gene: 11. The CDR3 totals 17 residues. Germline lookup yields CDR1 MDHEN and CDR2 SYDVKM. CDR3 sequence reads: CASSSSPSGQGNQPQHF. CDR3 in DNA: TGTGCCAGCAGTTCCTCCCCCTCCGGACAGGGCAATCAGCCCCAGCATTTT.

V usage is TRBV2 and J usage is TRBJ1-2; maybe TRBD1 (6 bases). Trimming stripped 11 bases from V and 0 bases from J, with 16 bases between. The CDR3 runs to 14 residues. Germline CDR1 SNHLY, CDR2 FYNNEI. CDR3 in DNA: TGTGCCCTCACCGGCAGGGACACTAACTATGGCTACACCTTC. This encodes CALTGRDTNYGYTF.

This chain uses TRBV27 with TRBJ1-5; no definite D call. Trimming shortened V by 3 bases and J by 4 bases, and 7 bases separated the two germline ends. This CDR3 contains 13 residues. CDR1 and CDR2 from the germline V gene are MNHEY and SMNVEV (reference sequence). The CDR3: CASSFGQNQPQHF. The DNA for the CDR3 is TGTGCCAGCAGTTTCGGTCAAAATCAGCCCCAGCATTTT.

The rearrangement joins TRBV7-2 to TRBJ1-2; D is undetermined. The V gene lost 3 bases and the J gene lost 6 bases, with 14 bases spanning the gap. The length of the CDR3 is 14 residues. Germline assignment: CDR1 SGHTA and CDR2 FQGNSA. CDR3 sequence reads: CASSLQWEGHGYTF. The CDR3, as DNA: TGTGCCAGCAGCTTGCAGTGGGAGGGCCATGGCTACACCTTC.

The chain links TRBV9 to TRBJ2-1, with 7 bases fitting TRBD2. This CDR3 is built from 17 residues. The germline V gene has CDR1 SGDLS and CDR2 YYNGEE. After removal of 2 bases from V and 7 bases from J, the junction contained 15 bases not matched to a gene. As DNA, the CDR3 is TGTGCCAGCAGCGTTGAGCGGGATTTAATCAGTAAGAATGAGCAGTTCTTC. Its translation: CASSVERDLISKNEQFF.